By share, the clone carrying this T cell receptor (beta chain) ranks as medium-sized (0.01 to 0.1%). Its specificity is unknown. This sample is drawn from a study of liver allograft versus peripheral blood T cells. Study information: Repertoires of T cell receptors in transplanted livers were compared with recipients' peripheral blood repertoires. Study results and caveats: Reportedly, liver allograft T cell receptor repertoires differed from peripheral blood ones.

V was shortened by 3 bases and J by 4 bases, with 10 bases between the two germline ends. The germline gives CDR1 KGHSH, CDR2 LQKENI. CDR3 length equals 14 residues. TCRdb fed the reads into MiXCR, producing one record per CDR3 protein. This sample carries over 10,000 distinct CDR3 sequences, 15% to 20% of them seen once, and the ten largest clones take approximately 13%. The TCR comes from a human patient who had a liver transplant. The graft donor may account for some of the T cells. The chain has TRBV18 and TRBJ2-4; D gene uncertain. The CDR3 DNA is TGTGCCAGCTCACCGGGCTCCCCTAAAAACATTCAGTACTTC. Translation: CASSPGSPKNIQYF.